A single sample gave rise to the 11 T cell receptor beta chains below, sequenced in a study of control samples from healthy donors and cancer patients. Libraries were prepared by immunoSEQ multiplex PCR; TCRdb keeps only in-frame clonotypes and omits some of them. This sample yields 200,000 to 250,000 clones, of which around 94% are seen a single time; approximately 1.6% belongs to the top ten. Sequenced: blood. The receptors originated from a man aged 45-65 years in good health.

This chain connects TRBV5-1 to TRBJ2-3; D remains unclear. Germline CDR1 and CDR2: SGHRS and YFSETQ. V lost 7 bases and J lost 1, with 13 bases in between. This CDR3 is 14 amino acids long. CDR3 sequence reads: CASSQNGGTDTQYF. The DNA of the CDR3 is TGCGCCAGCTCCCAGAATGGGGGCACAGATACGCAGTATTTT. Full variable domain (missing parts from reference TRBV5-1 and TRBJ2-3): KAGVTQTPRYLIKTRGQQVTLSCSPISGHRSVSWYQQTPGQGLQFLFEYFSETQRNKGNFPGRFSGRQFSNSRSEMNVSTLELGDSALYLCASSQNGGTDTQYFGPGTRLTVL.

The chain links TRBV19 to TRBJ1-3; 9 nucleotides align to TRBD1. Looked up from germline, CDR1 is LNHDA and CDR2 is SQIVND (reference sequence). V was clipped by 11 bases and J by 4 bases; unmatched bases: 12. This CDR3 is built from 15 residues. CDR3 region: CASKPGTGYGNTIYF. Written as DNA, the CDR3 is TGTGCCTCCAAACCCGGGACAGGGTACGGAAACACCATATATTTT.

The chain combines TRBV2 with TRBJ1-2; D might be TRBD1 (5 bases). V was clipped by 7 bases and J by 0 bases, with 9 bases between them. The CDR3 sequence is 13 residues long. Germline V CDR1 and CDR2: SNHLY, FYNNEI. The CDR3 spells CASKGDSNYGYTF. DNA for the CDR3: TGTGCCAGCAAAGGGGACTCTAACTATGGCTACACCTTC.

The CDR3: CASSPGVAGGTDTQYF. CDR3 DNA: TGCGCCAGCAGCCCCGGGGTAGCGGGGGGCACAGATACGCAGTATTTT. The V gene is TRBV5-1, the J gene TRBJ2-3; 9 positions agree with TRBD2. Germline CDR1 SGHRS, CDR2 YFSETQ. This CDR3 contains 16 residues. The V segment lost 4 bases and the J segment 1 base; nucleotides outside the gene matches: 7.

This clone was seen only once. The V and J genes are TRBV5-6 and TRBJ2-3, with D unresolved. Germline V lookup: CDR1 SGHDT, CDR2 YYEEEE. Trimming removed 4 bases at V and 4 bases at J, with 13 bases between. The CDR3 covers 14 residues. The CDR3: CASSASLIADTQYF. In nucleotides, the CDR3 is TGTGCCAGCAGCGCGAGCCTGATAGCAGATACGCAGTATTTT.

The rearrangement joins TRBV6-5 to TRBJ1-4, with 10 bases lining up with TRBD1. The germline CDR1 and CDR2 sequences are MNHEY and SVGAGI. V trimming: 6 bases; J trimming: 6 bases; junction bases outside the gene matches: 4. The CDR3 sequence is 14 residues long. CDR3 sequence reads: CASRTGGAYEKLFF. The CDR3 bases are TGTGCCAGCAGGACAGGGGGCGCGTATGAAAAACTGTTTTTT.

This clone was counted once. The V gene is TRBV2, the J gene TRBJ2-3; 7 nucleotides align to TRBD1. This CDR3 region has 14 residues. Germline CDR1 reads SNHLY; CDR2 reads FYNNEI. V trimming: 8 bases; J trimming: 0 bases; junction bases outside the gene matches: 5. CDR3 coding DNA: TGTGCCAGCGGCCAGGGGGTTAGCACAGATACGCAGTATTTT. Translating it yields CASGQGVSTDTQYF.

V and J are TRBV7-9 and TRBJ1-6; the D is unclear. Between the trimmed V and J ends, which lost 5 bases and 5 bases, there was a span of 10 bases. The germline V gene encodes CDR1 SEHNR and CDR2 FQNEAQ (reference sequence). The CDR3 extends over 14 amino acids. The CDR3 here is CASSVIGDNSPLHF. DNA of the CDR3: TGTGCCAGCAGCGTCATCGGGGATAATTCACCCCTCCACTTT.

This clone was recorded only once. The CDR3 region has the DNA TGTGCCAGCAGTTTCCCGGGACCGCCTGATTCACCCCTCCACTTT. Its protein product is CASSFPGPPDSPLHF. The genes are TRBV28 and TRBJ1-6; D might be TRBD1 (5 bases). The germline gives CDR1 MDHEN, CDR2 SYDVKM. The CDR3 extends over 15 amino acids. Trimming removed 3 bases at V and 8 bases at J, with 14 bases between.

A single count supports this clone. J is TRBJ2-1 and V is TRBV7-9; 8 nucleotides agree with TRBD2. Germline CDR1 reads SEHNR; CDR2 reads FQNEAQ (reference sequence). With V trimmed by 1 base and J by 0 bases, 5 bases remained unmatched. The CDR3 runs 17 residues. CDR3 DNA sequence: TGTGCCAGCAGCTTAGGTAGCGGGGATCCCTCCTACAATGAGCAGTTCTTC. It translates to CASSLGSGDPSYNEQFF.

The V and J genes are TRBV4-1 and TRBJ2-3; D remains ambiguous. CDR3 length: 18 residues. Per germline, CDR1 MGHRA and CDR2 YSYEKL. Between the trimmed V and J ends, which lost 4 bases and 2 bases, there was a span of 22 bases. CDR3 sequence reads: CASSRSSVGLGSTDTQYF. As DNA, the CDR3 is TGCGCCAGCAGCCGTTCGAGTGTAGGTTTGGGATCCACAGATACGCAGTATTTT.